This T cell receptor beta chain was documented in a study of control samples from healthy donors and cancer patients. V lost 5 bases and J 6 bases, leaving 32 bases between the germline ends. The CDR3 loop spans 20 amino acids. Germline CDR1 MRHNA, CDR2 SNTAGT. Generated by immunoSEQ multiplex PCR, the TCRdb table keeps only in-frame clones and is missing some. The sample yields roughly 450,000 clones, 80% to 95% seen once. The material sequenced was PBMCs. The sequence came from a man aged 35 to 55 with head and neck cancer. The V gene is TRBV6-4, the J gene TRBJ1-5; maybe TRBD1 (5 bases). CDR3 loop: CASSRTLKNQGEKELQPQHF. The CDR3 nucleotides are TGTGCCAGCAGTCGCACTCTTAAGAATCAGGGAGAAAAGGAGCTTCAGCCCCAGCATTTT.